This T cell receptor beta chain appears in the sequencing data of a study of technical replicates of blood from several donors (dated by TCRdb to 2017 to 2019). Library prep was done by the immunoSEQ multiplex PCR assay. The table was pulled from immuneACCESS by TCRdb, which kept in-frame rearrangements only. Such tables lose some clones; where checked, under half of the loss comes from unresolved V genes, and the rest has no known cause. The sample table contains 65,000 to 90,000 clones; only one count was recorded for just over 85% of them. The ten largest make up around 4.8% of the sample. Including cysteine and phenylalanine, the CDR3 has 15 amino acids. Only the CDR3 region is kept as DNA, spanning 45 bases read in frame from base 1. V and J are truncated by 1 base and 3 bases respectively, leaving an intervening sequence of 14 bases. CDR1 SGHRS and CDR2 YFSETQ were looked up in the germline V gene.

On this clone: Its antigen is currently not known. No per-base quality is available; no much larger clone lies one base away.

The sequence joins TRBV5-1 to TRBJ2-7; there is no confident call for the D gene. The TCR was taken from a human donor in good health. Some clones in this sample may be carry-over from other donors' samples. The sequenced sample was PBMCs. The DNA sequence is given as TGCGCCAGCAGCTTGTTAGGTCAGGCGAACTACGAGCAGTACTTC. Its protein reads: CASSLLGQANYEQYF.